This T cell receptor beta chain was sequenced during a study of CD8+CD57+ T cells in acquired aplastic anemia. Study as a whole: When averaged, DNA from sorted CD4+ and CD8+ cells came to 3 to 3.5 ug. Overall study results and limits: Patients and controls had in common 25 to 30 CD8+ CDR3 sequences.

Only patients with CD8+CD57+ cell expansion on flow cytometry were chosen for sequencing. Patients, without exception, had severe acquired aplastic anemia. Among the patients, none had received any therapy at the time of blood sampling. The table lists this clonotype with a few counts. What it binds is not known. Profiling that covered TCR beta VDJ and CDR3 relied on genomic DNA as its template. MiXCR, run by TCRdb on the reads, gives a single entry per CDR3 protein. This repertoire shows 190,000 or so distinct CDR3 sequences, roughly 50% found once; its top ten account for 1.8%. V gave up 4 bases and J gave up 3 bases, with 3 bases separating them. The length of the CDR3 is 11 residues. Per germline, CDR1 ENHRY and CDR2 SYGVKD.

The TCR originated in a human donor with aplastic anemia. The sample consisted of sorted CD4+, CD8+, or CD8+CD57+ T cells (not recorded which) from PBMCs. This chain uses TRBV10-3 with TRBJ1-1, with D unresolved. CDR3 nucleotide sequence: TGTGCCATCAGTGTGGACACTGAAGCTTTCTTT. Amino acids: CAISVDTEAFF.